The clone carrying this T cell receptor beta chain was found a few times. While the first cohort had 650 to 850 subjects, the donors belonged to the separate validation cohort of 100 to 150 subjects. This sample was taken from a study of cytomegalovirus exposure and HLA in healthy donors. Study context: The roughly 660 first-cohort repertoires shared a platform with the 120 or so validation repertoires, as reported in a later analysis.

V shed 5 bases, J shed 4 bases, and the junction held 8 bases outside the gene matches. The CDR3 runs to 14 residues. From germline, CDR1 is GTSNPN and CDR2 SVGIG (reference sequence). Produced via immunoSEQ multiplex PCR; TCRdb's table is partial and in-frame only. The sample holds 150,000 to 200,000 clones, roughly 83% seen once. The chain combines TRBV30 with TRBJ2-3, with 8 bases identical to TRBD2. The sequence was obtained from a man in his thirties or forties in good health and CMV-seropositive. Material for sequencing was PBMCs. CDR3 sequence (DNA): TGTGCCTGGGACGGACTAGCAAGATCAGATACGCAGTATTTT. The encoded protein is CAWDGLARSDTQYF.